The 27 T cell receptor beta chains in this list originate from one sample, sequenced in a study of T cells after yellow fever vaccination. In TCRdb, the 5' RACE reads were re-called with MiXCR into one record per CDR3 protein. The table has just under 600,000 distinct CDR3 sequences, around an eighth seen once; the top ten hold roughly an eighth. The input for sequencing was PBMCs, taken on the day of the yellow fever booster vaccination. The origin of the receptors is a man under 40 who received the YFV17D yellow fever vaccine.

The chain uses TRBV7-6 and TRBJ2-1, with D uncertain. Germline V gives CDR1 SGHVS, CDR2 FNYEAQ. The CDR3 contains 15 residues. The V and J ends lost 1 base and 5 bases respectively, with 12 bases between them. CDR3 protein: CASSLVQTTHNEQFF. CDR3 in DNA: TGTGCCAGCAGCTTAGTGCAGACGACCCACAATGAGCAGTTCTTC.

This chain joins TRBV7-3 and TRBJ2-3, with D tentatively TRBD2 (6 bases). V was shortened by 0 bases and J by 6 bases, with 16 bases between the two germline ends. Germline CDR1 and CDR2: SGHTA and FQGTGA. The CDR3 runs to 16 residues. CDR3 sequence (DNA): TGTGCCAGCAGCTTAACGGGCGGGGCCAGTAGTGATACGCAGTATTTT. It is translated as CASSLTGGASSDTQYF.

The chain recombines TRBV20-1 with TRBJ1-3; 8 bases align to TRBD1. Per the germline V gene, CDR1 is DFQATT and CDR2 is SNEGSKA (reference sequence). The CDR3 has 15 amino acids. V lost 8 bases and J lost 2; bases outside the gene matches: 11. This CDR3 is CSPTKTGDAGNTIYF. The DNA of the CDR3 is TGCAGTCCAACTAAGACAGGGGATGCTGGAAACACCATATATTTT.

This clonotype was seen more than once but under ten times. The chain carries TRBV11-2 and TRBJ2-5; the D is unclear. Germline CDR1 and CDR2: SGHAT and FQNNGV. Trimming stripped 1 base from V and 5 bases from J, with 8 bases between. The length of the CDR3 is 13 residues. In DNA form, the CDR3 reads TGTGCCAGCAGCTTAGCTCTGAGTGAGACCCAGTACTTC. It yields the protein CASSLALSETQYF.

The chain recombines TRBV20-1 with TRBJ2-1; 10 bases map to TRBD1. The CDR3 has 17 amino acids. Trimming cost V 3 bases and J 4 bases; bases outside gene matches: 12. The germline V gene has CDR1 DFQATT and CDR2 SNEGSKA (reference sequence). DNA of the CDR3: TGCAGTGCTAGGAGTACCGGGACAGGGGCCCTTTACAATGAGCAGTTCTTC. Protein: CSARSTGTGALYNEQFF.

In nucleotides, the CDR3 is TGCGCCAGCAGCGCCGACAATATCGGGGAGCTGTTTTTT. Its translation: CASSADNIGELFF. The rearrangement uses TRBV5-1 and TRBJ2-2, with D hard to call. V lost 4 bases and J lost 7, with 11 bases in between. The CDR3 is 13 amino acids. CDR1 is SGHRS, CDR2 YFSETQ, per germline.

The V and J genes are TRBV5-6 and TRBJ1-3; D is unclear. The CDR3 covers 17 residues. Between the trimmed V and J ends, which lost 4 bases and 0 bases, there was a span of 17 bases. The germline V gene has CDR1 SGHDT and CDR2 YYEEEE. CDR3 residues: CASSPVDGGTSGNTIYF. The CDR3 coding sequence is TGTGCCAGCAGCCCCGTAGACGGCGGAACCTCTGGAAACACCATATATTTT. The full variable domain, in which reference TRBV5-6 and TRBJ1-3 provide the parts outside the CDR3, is DAGVTQSPTHLIKTRGQQVTLRCSPKSGHDTVSWYQQALGQGPQFIFQYYEEEERQRGNFPDRFSGHQFPNYSSELNVNALLLGDSALYLCASSPVDGGTSGNTIYFGEGSWLTVV.

The CDR3 loop reads CASSFRDSHNEQFF. In nucleotides, the CDR3 is TGTGCCAGCAGCTTCCGGGACAGCCACAATGAGCAGTTCTTC. The chain recombines TRBV7-2 with TRBJ2-1; 7 nucleotides line up with TRBD1. Germline CDR1 SGHTA, CDR2 FQGNSA. The junction had 4 bases not matched to a gene; V was cut back by 3 bases and J by 5 bases. The CDR3 is 14 amino acids.

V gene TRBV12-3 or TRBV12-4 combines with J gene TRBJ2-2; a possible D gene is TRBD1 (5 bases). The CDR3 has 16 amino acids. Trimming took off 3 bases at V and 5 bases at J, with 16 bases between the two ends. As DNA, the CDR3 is TGTGCCAGCAGTTTTCTGGCAGGGTTTAATACCGGGGAGCTGTTTTTT. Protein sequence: CASSFLAGFNTGELFF.

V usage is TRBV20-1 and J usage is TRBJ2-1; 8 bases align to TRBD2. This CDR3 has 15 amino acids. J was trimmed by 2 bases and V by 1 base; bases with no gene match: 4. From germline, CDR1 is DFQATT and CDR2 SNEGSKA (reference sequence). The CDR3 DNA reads TGCAGTGCTAGAGTCGCACTAGCGGCCTACAATGAGCAGTTCTTC. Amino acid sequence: CSARVALAAYNEQFF.

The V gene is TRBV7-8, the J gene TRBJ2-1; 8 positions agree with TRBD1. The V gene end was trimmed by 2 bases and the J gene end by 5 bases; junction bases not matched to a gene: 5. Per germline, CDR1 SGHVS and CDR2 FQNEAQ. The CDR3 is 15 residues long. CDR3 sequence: CASSLTGTGHNEQFF. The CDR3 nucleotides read TGTGCCAGCAGCTTAACCGGGACAGGTCACAATGAGCAGTTCTTC.

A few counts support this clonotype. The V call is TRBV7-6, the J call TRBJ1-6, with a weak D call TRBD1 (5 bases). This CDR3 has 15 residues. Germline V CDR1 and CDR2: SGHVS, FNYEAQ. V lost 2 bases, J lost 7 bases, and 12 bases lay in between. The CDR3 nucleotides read TGTGCCAGCAGCTTACTAGGGGAAAGGAATTCACCCCTCCACTTT. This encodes CASSLLGERNSPLHF.

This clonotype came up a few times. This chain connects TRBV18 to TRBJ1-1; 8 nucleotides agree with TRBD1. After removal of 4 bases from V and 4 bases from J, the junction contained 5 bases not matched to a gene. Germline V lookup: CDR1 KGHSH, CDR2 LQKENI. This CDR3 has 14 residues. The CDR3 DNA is TGTGCCAGCTCACTTCAGGGGGCGGCCACTGAAGCTTTCTTT. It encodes CASSLQGAATEAFF.

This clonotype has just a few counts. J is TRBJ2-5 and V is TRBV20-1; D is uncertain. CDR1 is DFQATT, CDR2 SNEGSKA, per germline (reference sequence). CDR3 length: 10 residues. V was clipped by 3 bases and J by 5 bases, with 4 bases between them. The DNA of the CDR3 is TGCAGTGCTAGCGCCGAGACCCAGTACTTC. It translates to CSASAETQYF.

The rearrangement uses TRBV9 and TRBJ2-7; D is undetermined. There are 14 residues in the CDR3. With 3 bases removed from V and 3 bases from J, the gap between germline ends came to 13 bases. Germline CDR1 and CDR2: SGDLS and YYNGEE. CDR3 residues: CASSGHTGVYEQYF. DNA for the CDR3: TGTGCCAGCAGCGGACACACGGGCGTCTACGAGCAGTACTTC.

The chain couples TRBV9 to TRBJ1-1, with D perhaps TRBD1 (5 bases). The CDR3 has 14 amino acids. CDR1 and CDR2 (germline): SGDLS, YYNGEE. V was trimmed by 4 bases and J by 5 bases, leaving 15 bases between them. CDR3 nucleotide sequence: TGTGCCAGCAGCCCCCACTCAGGGAAAACTGAAGCTTTCTTT. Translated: CASSPHSGKTEAFF. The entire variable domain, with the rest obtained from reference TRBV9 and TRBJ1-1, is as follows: DSGVTQTPKHLITATGQRVTLRCSPRSGDLSVYWYQQSLDQGLQFLIQYYNGEERAKGNILERFSAQQFPDLHSELNLSSLELGDSALYFCASSPHSGKTEAFFGQGTRLTVV.

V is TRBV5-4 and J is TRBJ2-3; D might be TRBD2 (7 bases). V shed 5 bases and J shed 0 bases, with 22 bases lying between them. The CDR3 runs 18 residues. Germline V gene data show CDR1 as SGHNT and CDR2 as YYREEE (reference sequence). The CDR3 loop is CASRPGAGLPISTDTQYF. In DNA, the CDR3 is TGTGCCAGCAGGCCGGGGGCGGGACTACCTATTAGCACAGATACGCAGTATTTT.

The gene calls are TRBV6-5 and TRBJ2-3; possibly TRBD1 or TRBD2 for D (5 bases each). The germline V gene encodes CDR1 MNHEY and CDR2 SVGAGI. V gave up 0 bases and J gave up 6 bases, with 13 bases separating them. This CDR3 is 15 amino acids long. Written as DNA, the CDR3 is TGTGCCAGCAGTTACTCTGGGGGAGTAGGCGATACGCAGTATTTT. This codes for CASSYSGGVGDTQYF.

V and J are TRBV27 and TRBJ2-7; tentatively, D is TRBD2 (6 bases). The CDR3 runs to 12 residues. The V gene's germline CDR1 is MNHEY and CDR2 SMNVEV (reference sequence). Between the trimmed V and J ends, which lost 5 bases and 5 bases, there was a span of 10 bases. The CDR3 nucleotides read TGTGCCAGCAGTAAGGGACTCCACGAGCAGTACTTC. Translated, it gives CASSKGLHEQYF.

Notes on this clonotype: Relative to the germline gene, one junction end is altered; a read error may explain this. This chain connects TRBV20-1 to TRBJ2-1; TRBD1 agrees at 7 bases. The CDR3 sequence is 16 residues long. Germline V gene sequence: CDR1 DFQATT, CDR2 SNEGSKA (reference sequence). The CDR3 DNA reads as TGCTGTGCTAGCATCTCACAGGGGAAGTCCTACAATGAGCAGTTCTTC. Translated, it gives CCASISQGKSYNEQFF.

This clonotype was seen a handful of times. CDR3 sequence reads: CASSVVRGGTDTQYF. The CDR3, as DNA: TGTGCCAGCAGTGTCGTACGGGGGGGCACAGATACGCAGTATTTT. The J gene is TRBJ2-3, the V gene TRBV2; 7 nucleotides agree with TRBD2. With V trimmed by 4 bases and J by 1 base, 5 bases remained unmatched. Germline-derived CDR1 and CDR2 are SNHLY and FYNNEI. CDR3 size: 15 residues. Filled out from reference TRBV2 and TRBJ2-3, the complete variable domain reads EPEVTQTPSHQVTQMGQEVILRCVPISNHLYFYWYRQILGQKVEFLVSFYNNEISEKSEIFDDQFSVERPDGSNFTLKIRSTKLEDSAMYFCASSVVRGGTDTQYFGPGTRLTVL.

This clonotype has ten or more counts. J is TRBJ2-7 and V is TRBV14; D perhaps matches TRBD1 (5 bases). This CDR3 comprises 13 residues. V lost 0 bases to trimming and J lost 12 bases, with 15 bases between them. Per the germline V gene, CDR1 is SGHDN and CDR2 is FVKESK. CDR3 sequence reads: CASSQDFIGQRYF. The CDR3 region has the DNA TGTGCCAGCAGCCAAGATTTTATAGGACAAAGGTACTTC.

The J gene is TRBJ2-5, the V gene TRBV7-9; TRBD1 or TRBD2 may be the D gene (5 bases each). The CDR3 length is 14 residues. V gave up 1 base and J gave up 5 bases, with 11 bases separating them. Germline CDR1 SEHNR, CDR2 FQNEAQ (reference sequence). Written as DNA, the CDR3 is TGTGCCAGCAGCTTAGGGGGACCATCCGAGACCCAGTACTTC. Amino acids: CASSLGGPSETQYF.

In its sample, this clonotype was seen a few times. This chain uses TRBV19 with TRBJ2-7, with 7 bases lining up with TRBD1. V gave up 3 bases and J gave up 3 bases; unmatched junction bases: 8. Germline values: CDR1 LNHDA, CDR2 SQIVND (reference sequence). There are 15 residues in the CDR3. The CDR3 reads CASSMGAGGNYEQYF. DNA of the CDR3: TGTGCCAGTAGTATGGGCGCAGGGGGTAACTACGAGCAGTACTTC.

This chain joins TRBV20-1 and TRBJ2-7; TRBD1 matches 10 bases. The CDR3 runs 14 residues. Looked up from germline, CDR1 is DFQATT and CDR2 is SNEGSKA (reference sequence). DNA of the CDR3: TGCAGCGCCAGTGAAGGGACAGGGGACTACGAGCAGTACTTC. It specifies CSASEGTGDYEQYF.

The CDR3, as DNA: TGCAGTGCTAGATCAGGGGGTTTCTACGAGCAGTACTTC. Its translation: CSARSGGFYEQYF. The V gene is TRBV20-1, the J gene TRBJ2-7; 7 nucleotides agree with TRBD1. The CDR3 covers 13 residues. The germline gives CDR1 DFQATT, CDR2 SNEGSKA (reference sequence). The trim removed 2 bases at V and 3 bases at J, leaving 4 bases unmatched.

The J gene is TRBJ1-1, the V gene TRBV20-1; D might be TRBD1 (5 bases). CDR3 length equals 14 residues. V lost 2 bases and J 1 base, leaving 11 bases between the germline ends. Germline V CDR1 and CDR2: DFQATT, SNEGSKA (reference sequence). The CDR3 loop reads CSARSGTGNTEAFF. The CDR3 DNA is TGCAGTGCTAGAAGCGGGACGGGGAACACTGAAGCTTTCTTT.